The source of this T cell receptor (beta chain) is a study of blood T cells in healthy people across ages. Findings and caveats of the study: Among long-lived donors, naive CD4+ cells were more numerous and diversity higher than in aged donors.

The CDR3 is 15 residues long. The germline V gene encodes CDR1 SGHVS and CDR2 FQNEAQ. The ends were cut back, 5 bases at V and 5 bases at J, with 15 bases in the middle. The sample holds many counts of this clonotype. What it recognizes is unknown. Primers used in a second PCR of roughly 6 to 12 cycles were a sample-barcoded 5' primer and a J-beta primer mix. A template-switch adaptor containing 12 random nucleotides labeled each cDNA molecule. Each CDR3 protein gets one entry after TCRdb re-called the 5' RACE reads with MiXCR. This table has about 1 million distinct CDR3 sequences, under 45% appearing once. Approximately 9 milliliters was the volume of peripheral blood drawn from each donor.

The gene calls are TRBV7-8 and TRBJ1-4, with a tentative D call TRBD1 (5 bases). The sequence came from a woman aged 55 to 70 in good health. Sequenced sample: blood. The CDR3 reads CASSHPGGANEKLFF. In DNA form, the CDR3 reads TGTGCCAGCAGCCACCCGGGGGGTGCGAATGAAAAACTGTTTTTT.